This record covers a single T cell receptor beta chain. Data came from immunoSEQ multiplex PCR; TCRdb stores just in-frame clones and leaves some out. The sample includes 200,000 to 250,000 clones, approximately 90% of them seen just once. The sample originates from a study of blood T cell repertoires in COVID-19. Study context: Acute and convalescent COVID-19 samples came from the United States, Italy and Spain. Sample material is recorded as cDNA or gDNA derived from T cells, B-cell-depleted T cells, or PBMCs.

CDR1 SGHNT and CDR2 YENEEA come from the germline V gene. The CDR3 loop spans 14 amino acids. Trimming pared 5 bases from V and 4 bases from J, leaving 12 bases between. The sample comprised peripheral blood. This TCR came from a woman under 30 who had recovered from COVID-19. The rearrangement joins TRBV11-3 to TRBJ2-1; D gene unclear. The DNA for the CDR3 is TGTGCCAGCAGCCCAAACCGACTTTACAATGAGCAGTTCTTC. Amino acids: CASSPNRLYNEQFF. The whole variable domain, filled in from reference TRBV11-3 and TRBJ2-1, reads EAGVVQSPRYKIIEKKQPVAFWCNPISGHNTLYWYLQNLGQGPELLIRYENEEAVDDSQLPKDRFSAERLKGVDSTLKIQPAELGDSAVYLCASSPNRLYNEQFFGPGTRLTVL.